This T cell receptor (beta chain) stems from a study of cytomegalovirus exposure and HLA in healthy donors. Study conclusions and caveats: Published work reported that the classifier diagnosed cytomegalovirus status with high specificity and sensitivity. Several V segments, TRBV6-2 and TRBV6-3 among them, could not be told apart and were dropped.

In this sample, this clone turned up a few times. Its antigen remains unknown. Between the trimmed V and J ends, which lost 0 bases and 7 bases, there was a span of 16 bases. Germline CDR1 reads MNHEY; CDR2 reads SVGAGI. The CDR3 has 16 amino acids. Primers included in the PCR were 60 Vbeta and 13 Jbeta primers. Study processing details: An analysis performed later counted about 80 million unique TCR beta chains (approximately 10 million of them shared). Measured with immunoSEQ multiplex PCR; TCRdb has only the in-frame clones, and not every one. That table is the source of V, J and clone size, and D and trimming were worked out from the DNA. The table shows about 100,000 clones, with about four fifths occurring only once.

Sequencing was done on a sample of PBMCs. The V gene is TRBV6-5, the J gene TRBJ1-3, with D maybe TRBD1 (5 bases). The receptor's source is a woman between 35 and 50 years old in good health and CMV-seronegative. The CDR3 here is CASSYSTDGAGNTIYF. The CDR3, as DNA: TGTGCCAGCAGTTACTCGACGGATGGAGCAGGGAACACCATATATTTT.